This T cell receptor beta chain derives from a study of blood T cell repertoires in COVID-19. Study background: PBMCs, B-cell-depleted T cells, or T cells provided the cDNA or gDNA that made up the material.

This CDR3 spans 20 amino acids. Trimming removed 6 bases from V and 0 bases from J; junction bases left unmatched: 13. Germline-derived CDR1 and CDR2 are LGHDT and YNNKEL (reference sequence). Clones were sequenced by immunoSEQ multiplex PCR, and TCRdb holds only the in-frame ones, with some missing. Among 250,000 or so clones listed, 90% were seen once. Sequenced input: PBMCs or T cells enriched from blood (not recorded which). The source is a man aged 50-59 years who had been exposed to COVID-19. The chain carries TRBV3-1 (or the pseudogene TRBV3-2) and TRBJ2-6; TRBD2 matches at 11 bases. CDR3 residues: CASSPRFSLAGGSGANVLTF. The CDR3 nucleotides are TGTGCCAGCAGTCCAAGATTTTCGCTAGCGGGGGGCTCTGGGGCCAACGTCCTGACTTTC.